These 9 T cell receptor beta chains originate from one sample sequenced in a study of cytomegalovirus exposure and HLA in healthy donors. 60 Vbeta and 13 Jbeta primers were used in PCR. Produced via immunoSEQ multiplex PCR; TCRdb's table is partial and in-frame only. Among about 150,000 clones listed, 80% to 85% were seen once. Sequenced: PBMCs. The source of these receptors is a boy aged 2 to 9 in good health and CMV-seronegative.

This chain links TRBV7-8 with TRBJ1-3, with TRBD1 matching 8 bases. Unmatched junction bases numbered 15, after V lost 3 bases and J lost 2 bases. CDR3 length equals 19 residues. Germline V gene data show CDR1 as SGHVS and CDR2 as FQNEAQ. CDR3 residues: CASSFSRTGQKSTGNTIYF. The CDR3 DNA sequence: TGTGCCAGCAGCTTTTCCCGGACAGGGCAAAAATCGACTGGAAACACCATATATTTT. Together with reference TRBV7-8 and TRBJ1-3, the CDR3 gives the full variable domain: GAGVSQSPRYKVAKRGQDVALRCDPISGHVSLFWYQQALGQGPEFLTYFQNEAQLDKSGLPSDRFFAERPEGSVSTLKIQRTQQEDSAVYLCASSFSRTGQKSTGNTIYFGEGSWLTVV.

This chain links TRBV5-4 with TRBJ2-2; 7 bases match TRBD1. Losses at the gene ends were 5 bases for V and 6 bases for J; bases not matched to a gene: 10. Germline V CDR1 and CDR2: SGHNT, YYREEE (reference sequence). The CDR3 is made up of 15 amino acids. DNA of the CDR3: TGTGCCAGCAGGGTAGGACAGGTTGAGTCCGGGGAGCTGTTTTTT. Protein product: CASRVGQVESGELFF. Supplemented by reference TRBV5-4 and TRBJ2-2, the full variable domain reads ETGVTQSPTHLIKTRGQQVTLRCSSQSGHNTVSWYQQALGQGPQFIFQYYREEENGRGNFPPRFSGLQFPNYSSELNVNALELDDSALYLCASRVGQVESGELFFGEGSRLTVL.

Here the CDR3 reads CASSPIGFEREKLFF. For the CDR3, the DNA is TGTGCCAGCAGCCCCATCGGGTTCGAACGTGAAAAACTGTTTTTT. The gene calls are TRBV5-6 and TRBJ1-4; D not resolved. CDR3 length: 15 residues. The germline CDR1 and CDR2 sequences are SGHDT and YYEEEE. V was clipped by 4 bases and J by 7 bases, with 17 bases between them.

The chain has TRBV29-1 and TRBJ1-2; 8 positions match TRBD1. This CDR3 is built from 13 residues. Unmatched junction bases numbered 5, after V lost 7 bases and J lost 1 base. Germline V lookup: CDR1 SQVTM, CDR2 ANQGSEA. The CDR3 DNA reads TGCAGCGCCCACGGACAGGGTAACTATGGCTACACCTTC. Its protein product is CSAHGQGNYGYTF.

The CDR3 bases are TGTGCCAGCAGTGAACGGGTCGAGACCCAGTACTTC. Translating gives CASSERVETQYF. J is TRBJ2-5 and V is TRBV6-5; D gene unclear. Germline assignment: CDR1 MNHEY and CDR2 SVGAGI. This CDR3 region has 12 residues. V shed 5 bases and J shed 5 bases, with 9 bases lying between them.

The rearrangement links TRBV7-2 to TRBJ2-7; the match to TRBD2 covers 13 bases. The germline CDR1 and CDR2 sequences are SGHTA and FQGNSA. CDR3 length: 15 residues. V was pared by 5 bases and J by 12 bases, with 13 bases of the junction left unmatched. CDR3 in amino acids: CASSETGTSGTEPYF. CDR3 DNA: TGTGCCAGCAGCGAAACCGGGACTAGCGGGACCGAACCGTACTTC.

This chain connects TRBV25-1 to TRBJ2-1, with D maybe TRBD2 (5 bases). This CDR3 is built from 14 residues. V was clipped by 6 bases and J by 8 bases, with 17 bases between them. CDR1 MGHDK and CDR2 SYGVNS come from the germline V gene. The CDR3 region is CASSRGPGGDEQFF. For the CDR3, the DNA is TGTGCCAGCAGCCGGGGTCCCGGAGGAGATGAGCAGTTCTTC.

This chain joins TRBV7-8 and TRBJ2-7, with D perhaps TRBD1 (6 bases). The CDR3 consists of 15 residues. Deletions cut 3 bases from V and 0 bases from J, with 12 bases between. Germline CDR1 reads SGHVS; CDR2 reads FQNEAQ. CDR3 sequence reads: CASSLYQGPSYEQYF. The CDR3 nucleotides read TGTGCCAGCAGCTTGTACCAGGGGCCCTCCTACGAGCAGTACTTC.

The chain carries TRBV10-2 and TRBJ2-7; TRBD1 matches 8 bases. CDR1 WSHSY and CDR2 SAAADI come from the germline V gene. The CDR3 covers 15 residues. V dropped 6 bases and J dropped 3; count of bases not matched to a gene: 10. The DNA of the CDR3 is TGCGCCAGCAGCCCTGGGGCAGGGGGCATCTACGAGCAGTACTTC. This sequence encodes CASSPGAGGIYEQYF.